The 8 T cell receptor beta chains given below trace back to one sample, sequenced in a study of Ad26.COV2.S vaccination and SARS-CoV-2 variants listed by TCRdb under 2021. The treatment or condition label on this specimen signifies: roughly 19 received Ad26.COV2.S at low or high dose, single or two shots; 5 received placebo; per-sample allocation not given. For vaccine and placebo recipients, the sequenced repertoires came from samples collected on day 63 after the first injection. The library relied on the immunoSEQ multiplex PCR assay. Entries here come from immuneACCESS through TCRdb and include only in-frame sequences with V and J called. Some clones fail to appear in such tables; in the studies checked, an unresolved V gene covers under half of the shortfall, and the cause of the remainder is unknown. The sample profile shows over 450,000 clones; 89% of them were found once. Of the sample, 1.5% to 2% falls within the top ten clones.

Sequencing was performed on peripheral blood, taken in a trial of Ad26.COV2.S vaccine versus placebo. The receptor source for this set is a person aged 18-60 years who received the Ad26.COV2.S COVID-19 vaccine or a placebo.

The V call is TRBV27, the J call TRBJ2-7; 10 bases align to TRBD2. Germline CDR1 MNHEY, CDR2 SMNVEV (reference sequence). V lost 6 bases and J lost 3; bases outside the gene matches: 8. The length of the CDR3 is 15 residues. For the CDR3, the DNA is TGTGCCAGCAGCCCCGAACTAGCGGGACTCTACGAGCAGTACTTC. Translating it yields CASSPELAGLYEQYF.

This chain uses TRBV28 with TRBJ1-2; D uncertain. The CDR3 spans 16 residues. The V end was cut by 1 base, the J end by 4 bases, with 16 bases between. Germline V gene data show CDR1 as MDHEN and CDR2 as SYDVKM. This chain's CDR3 is CASSLYLGPGIYGYTF. The CDR3 DNA follows: TGTGCCAGCAGTTTATATTTAGGGCCCGGAATCTATGGCTACACCTTC.

The rearrangement links TRBV19 to TRBJ2-2; a possible D gene is TRBD1 (5 bases). The CDR3 is 14 amino acids. Deletions cut 4 bases from V and 1 base from J, with 7 bases between. Germline lookup yields CDR1 LNHDA and CDR2 SQIVND (reference sequence). In DNA, the CDR3 is TGTGCCAGTAGTACCGGACAGAACACCGGGGAGCTGTTTTTT. Encoded protein: CASSTGQNTGELFF.

The chain combines TRBV6-6 with TRBJ2-7; no clear D. Germline V gene sequence: CDR1 MNHNY, CDR2 SVGAGI (reference sequence). The CDR3 covers 11 residues. The V end was cut by 6 bases, the J end by 4 bases, with 7 bases between. Here the CDR3 reads CASRLGYEQYF. The CDR3 DNA sequence: TGTGCCAGCAGGCTTGGGTACGAGCAGTACTTC.

This sequence joins TRBV10-3 and TRBJ2-1, with D possibly TRBD2 on 6 matching bases. Per the germline V gene, CDR1 is ENHRY and CDR2 is SYGVKD. The length of the CDR3 is 12 residues. Trimming pared 3 bases from V and 12 bases from J, leaving 12 bases between. The CDR3, as DNA: TGTGCCATCAGTGAAGGAGGGTTCGTGCAGTTCTTC. Its protein is CAISEGGFVQFF.

The chain combines TRBV28 with TRBJ2-2, with 9 positions matching TRBD2. CDR3 length: 16 amino acids. With V trimmed by 5 bases and J by 1 base, 5 bases remained unmatched. CDR1 is MDHEN and CDR2 is SYDVKM in the germline V gene. In DNA, the CDR3 is TGTGCCAGCAGTACGCCAGCGGGAGGGAACACCGGGGAGCTGTTTTTT. As protein: CASSTPAGGNTGELFF.

This sequence joins TRBV5-5 and TRBJ2-1; TRBD2 matches at 8 bases. The junction had 14 bases not matched to a gene; V was cut back by 3 bases and J by 9 bases. This CDR3 is 16 amino acids long. In germline, CDR1 is SGHKS, CDR2 YYEKEE (reference sequence). The CDR3 nucleotides are TGTGCCAGCAGCTCCCCCATTTTGGCGGGGGGTGGTGAGCAGTTCTTC. It specifies CASSSPILAGGGEQFF.

The chain links TRBV4-2 to TRBJ2-5; D gene uncertain. Germline V lookup: CDR1 LGHNA, CDR2 YNFKEQ. Trimming stripped 1 base from V and 2 bases from J, with 14 bases between. The CDR3 has 16 residues. CDR3 sequence (DNA): TGTGCCAGCAGCCAAGTAAGGATGGCGGCGCAAGAGACCCAGTACTTC. Amino acid sequence: CASSQVRMAAQETQYF.